This T cell receptor (beta chain) was identified in a study of T cell changes during pregnancy in multiple sclerosis. TCRdb keeps only in-frame clones here, not all; method: immunoSEQ multiplex PCR. The profile shows 100,000 or so clones, under 95% of them singletons. This clonotype was obtained from a female donor with multiple sclerosis, enrolled in a pregnancy study. This specimen consisted of peripheral blood, obtained after pregnancy.

The CDR3 sequence: CASTKDGTGYLGEQYF. In DNA form, the CDR3 reads TGTGCCAGTACGAAGGACGGGACAGGGTACCTCGGAGAGCAGTACTTC. This chain links TRBV19 with TRBJ2-7, with 9 bases that match TRBD1. This CDR3 has 16 amino acids. Germline values: CDR1 LNHDA, CDR2 SQIVND (reference sequence). The V and J ends lost 7 bases and 7 bases, in that order; junction bases with no gene match: 17.